The rows below give T cell receptor beta chains drawn from one sample of a study of cytomegalovirus exposure and HLA in healthy donors. Assay used: immunoSEQ multiplex PCR; TCRdb lists only in-frame clones, some missing. Counted here are some 230,000 clones, about 93% occurring once; the ten biggest clones make up 1% to 1.2%. The specimen was PBMCs. Every receptor here comes from a woman aged 18-35 years in good health and CMV-seronegative. Both conserved end residues are part of each CDR3. The order of the fields is J gene, V gene, D gene, clone size, CDR3 DNA, CDR3 protein. D genes are given only for firm matches. The size field is filled for only some rows; it gives once, few, many or a size class.

J: TRBJ2-2
V: TRBV19
D: NA
size: few
DNA: TGTGCCAGTAGTAAACGACAGGTCTCCGGGGAGCTGTTTTTT
CDR3: CASSKRQVSGELFF

J: TRBJ1-1
V: TRBV6-1
D: TRBD1
size: NA
DNA: TGTGCCAGCAGTGAATATGACAGGGATTCTGAAGCTTTCTTT
CDR3: CASSEYDRDSEAFF

J: TRBJ1-6
V: TRBV10-3
D: TRBD1
size: NA
DNA: TGTGCCATCGCGGTGGGGGACAGGGGCGAGTATAATTCACCCCTCCACTTT
CDR3: CAIAVGDRGEYNSPLHF

J: TRBJ2-7
V: TRBV9
D: TRBD2
size: NA
DNA: TGTGCCAGCAGCGTTAGCGGGGGCTCCTACGAGCAGTACTTC
CDR3: CASSVSGGSYEQYF

J: TRBJ1-4
V: TRBV27
D: NA
size: once
DNA: TGTGCCAGCAGTTTCTTAGGGGGAGGGGAGATCAATGAAAAACTGTTTTTT
CDR3: CASSFLGGGEINEKLFF

J: TRBJ1-6
V: TRBV18
D: NA
size: NA
DNA: TGTGCCAGCTCACCACCGGGAGAACAGGGAGGGTCACCCCTCCACTTT
CDR3: CASSPPGEQGGSPLHF

J: TRBJ2-7
V: TRBV5-4
D: TRBD1
size: NA
DNA: TGTGCCAGCAGCTATGACAGGGTGCGTCGCGAGCAGTACTTC
CDR3: CASSYDRVRREQYF

J: TRBJ1-4
V: TRBV7-9
D: TRBD1
size: NA
DNA: TGTGCCAGCAGCTCGACAGGGTTTGCGGAAAAACTGTTTTTT
CDR3: CASSSTGFAEKLFF

J: TRBJ2-7
V: TRBV2
D: TRBD1
size: NA
DNA: TGTGCCAGCAGTTATGGGACAGGGGCGACCTACGAGCAGTACTTC
CDR3: CASSYGTGATYEQYF

J: TRBJ2-1
V: TRBV29-1
D: TRBD2
size: NA
DNA: TGCAGCGTTGGTGGAGCTAGCGGATACAATGAGCAGTTCTTC
CDR3: CSVGGASGYNEQFF

J: TRBJ1-3
V: TRBV6-5
D: NA
size: NA
DNA: TGTGCCAGCAGACTCGACATTCGCTCTGGAAACACCATATATTTT
CDR3: CASRLDIRSGNTIYF

J: TRBJ2-7
V: TRBV6-1
D: NA
size: NA
DNA: TGTGCCAGCAGTGAGATCGTGGCGGGCAGCTACGAGCAGTACTTC
CDR3: CASSEIVAGSYEQYF

J: TRBJ2-1
V: TRBV5-1
D: TRBD2
size: NA
DNA: TGCGCCAGCGTGCTAGCGGGAGGTACTGAGCAGTTCTTC
CDR3: CASVLAGGTEQFF

J: TRBJ1-1
V: TRBV2
D: NA
size: NA
DNA: TGTGCCAGCAGTGGACAGACGAACACTGAAGCTTTCTTT
CDR3: CASSGQTNTEAFF